Below are 21 T cell receptor beta chains sequenced from a single sample in a study of regulatory T cells in long-lasting Graves disease. Time point reported: newly diagnosed GD, antithyroid drugs for less than 3 months. Preparation of the TCR library used RNA extracted from PBMCs. The TCR beta library used iRepertoire HTBI primers with Arm-PCR amplification of CDR3. A single record per CDR3 protein comes from TCRdb applying MiXCR to the multiplex PCR reads. The sample carries approximately 540,000 distinct CDR3 sequences, about 12% recorded once. This same sample was also part of a study on T cells in Graves' hyperthyroidism and ophthalmopathy.

This specimen was peripheral blood mononuclear cells (PBMCs), taken at new diagnosis, from a patient treated with antithyroid drugs. The receptors originated from a woman aged 25 to 39 with Graves disease.

This clonotype was seen many times. This chain uses TRBV7-2 with TRBJ2-1; D is perhaps TRBD1 or TRBD2 (5 bases each). CDR1 SGHTA and CDR2 FQGNSA come from the germline V gene. CDR3 length equals 16 residues. V was cut by 1 base and J by 1 base, with 11 bases left in between. The CDR3 region has the DNA TGTGCCAGCAGCTTAGAAGTGAGGGGTTCCTACAATGAGCAGTTCTTC. Its translation: CASSLEVRGSYNEQFF.

This clonotype was seen repeatedly, ten times or more. The rearrangement joins TRBV27 to TRBJ2-7; TRBD2 matches 14 bases. This CDR3 has 19 amino acids. V lost 2 bases, J lost 2 bases, and 11 bases stayed unmatched. Germline CDR1 is MNHEY and CDR2 is SMNVEV (reference sequence). The CDR3 region is CASSLRKGLAGARAYEQYF. The CDR3 nucleotides are TGTGCCAGCAGTTTAAGGAAGGGACTAGCGGGAGCGAGGGCCTACGAGCAGTACTTC.

This clonotype was counted many times. CDR3 region: CASSLTAYQFF. The CDR3 DNA is TGTGCCAGCAGCTTAACGGCCTACCAGTTCTTC. The rearrangement uses TRBV11-2 and TRBJ2-1; D not resolved. Between the trimmed V and J ends, which lost 2 bases and 13 bases, there was a span of 9 bases. The CDR3 has 11 amino acids. Looked up from germline, CDR1 is SGHAT and CDR2 is FQNNGV.

This clonotype was detected a few times. The chain joins TRBV7-9 to TRBJ1-1; D gene ambiguous. Looked up from germline, CDR1 is SEHNR and CDR2 is FQNEAQ (reference sequence). V was pared by 5 bases and J by 3 bases, with 10 bases between. The CDR3 totals 13 residues. The CDR3 loop is CASSPYSDTEAFF. The CDR3 nucleotides are TGTGCCAGCAGCCCTTACAGTGACACTGAAGCTTTCTTT.

This clonotype was seen only a few times. The CDR3 does not end in the conserved phenylalanine or tryptophan, so this is likely a read error. The chain combines TRBV24-1 with TRBJ2-1, with 16 nucleotides matching TRBD2. The V segment lost 5 bases and the J segment 10 bases; nucleotides outside the gene matches: 4. This CDR3 is 15 amino acids long. From germline, CDR1 is KGHDR and CDR2 SFDVKD. The CDR3 loop reads CATSVPGLAGGEQFL. CDR3 bases: TGTGCCACCAGTGTCCCGGGACTAGCGGGAGGGGAGCAGTTCCTC.

At least ten counts were recorded for this clonotype. The rearrangement joins TRBV7-2 to TRBJ2-7; TRBD2 is a possible D gene (6 bases). The CDR3 is 21 residues long. Germline V CDR1 and CDR2: SGHTA, FQGNSA. V was shortened by 2 bases and J by 3 bases, with 32 bases between the two germline ends. CDR3 region: CASSLRIDLGTPRGVDYEQYF. CDR3 bases: TGTGCCAGCAGCTTAAGGATTGATTTAGGGACTCCTCGGGGTGTTGACTACGAGCAGTACTTC.

This clonotype was counted ten times or more. The chain links TRBV12-3 or TRBV12-4 to TRBJ2-7; TRBD1 aligns across 8 bases. The CDR3 spans 15 residues. Trimming cost V 6 bases and J 3 bases; bases outside gene matches: 10. CDR3 sequence (DNA): TGTGCCAGCAGCATAAGATCAGGGGGCGGCTACGAGCAGTACTTC. The encoded protein is CASSIRSGGGYEQYF.

This clonotype showed up many times. The chain joins TRBV6-2 or TRBV6-3 to TRBJ1-2; 10 nucleotides match TRBD1. Germline V lookup: CDR1 MNHEY, CDR2 SVGEGT. With 2 bases clipped from V and 2 bases from J, the junction kept 5 bases outside the gene matches. The CDR3 contains 16 residues. The CDR3 sequence is CASSYRGTGANYGYTF. CDR3 DNA sequence: TGTGCCAGCAGTTACCGGGGGACAGGGGCGAACTATGGCTACACCTTC.

This clonotype was counted at least ten times. V is TRBV27 and J is TRBJ2-1, with D unresolved. This CDR3 region has 13 residues. Germline CDR1 MNHEY, CDR2 SMNVEV (reference sequence). The ends were cut back, 4 bases at V and 4 bases at J, with 8 bases in the middle. The CDR3 nucleotides read TGTGCCAGCAGTTCTGACTGGTACAATGAGCAGTTCTTC. Its translation is CASSSDWYNEQFF.

Comment on this clonotype: With a much larger clone just one base away, this may be a read error. Given the absence of the conserved phenylalanine or tryptophan at the CDR3 end, a read error is likely. This sequence joins TRBV9 and TRBJ1-2; possible D gene TRBD1, 5 bases. V was cut by 5 bases and J by 4 bases, with 9 bases left in between. Germline V CDR1 and CDR2: SGDLS, YYNGEE. There are 12 residues in the CDR3. CDR3 DNA: TGTGCCAGCAGGACAGTTCCCTATGGCTACACCCTC. Translated, it gives CASRTVPYGYTL.

This rearrangement joins TRBV19 to TRBJ1-5, with a possible D match to TRBD1 (5 bases). V dropped 2 bases and J dropped 5 bases, with 13 bases sitting between them. The CDR3 has 15 amino acids. Germline V gene data show CDR1 as LNHDA and CDR2 as SQIVND (reference sequence). CDR3 loop: CASSILAGGDQPQHF. The CDR3 region has the DNA TGTGCCAGTAGTATACTGGCGGGGGGGGATCAGCCCCAGCATTTT.

This clonotype was counted a few times. The chain employs TRBV18 and TRBJ2-1; D uncertain. V was cut by 3 bases and J by 5 bases, with 14 bases left in between. There are 15 residues in the CDR3. Germline assignment: CDR1 KGHSH and CDR2 LQKENI. In DNA, the CDR3 is TGTGCCAGCTCACCGAGATTCGAGCCTGACAATGAGCAGTTCTTC. Its protein is CASSPRFEPDNEQFF.

The V and J genes are TRBV6-1 and TRBJ1-2; the match to TRBD1 covers 9 bases. V lost 6 bases and J lost 14; bases outside the gene matches: 10. CDR3 length: 12 residues. The germline V gene has CDR1 MNHNS and CDR2 SASEGT. The CDR3 loop is CASRPPGQGSTF. The CDR3 DNA is TGTGCCAGCAGGCCCCCGGGACAGGGATCGACCTTC.

Comment on this clonotype: It may be a read error: a sequence one base away is much more abundant. V is TRBV24-1 and J is TRBJ2-5; no clear D gene. V lost 4 bases and J 3 bases, leaving 14 bases between the germline ends. The CDR3 totals 15 residues. Germline V lookup: CDR1 KGHDR, CDR2 SFDVKD. In DNA, the CDR3 is TGTGCCACCAGTGACCGTACTTCTGGAGAAGAGACCCAGTACTTC. Its protein is CATSDRTSGEETQYF.

The gene calls are TRBV27 and TRBJ1-1; D might be TRBD1 (6 bases). Looked up from germline, CDR1 is MNHEY and CDR2 is SMNVEV (reference sequence). Trimming removed 8 bases from V and 3 bases from J, with 16 bases in between. CDR3 length: 14 amino acids. Here the CDR3 reads CASRPRGAHTEAFF. CDR3 DNA: TGTGCCAGCCGACCCCGGGGGGCACACACTGAAGCTTTCTTT.

Ten or more counts support this clonotype. This chain joins TRBV18 and TRBJ1-1; D is ambiguous. CDR1 KGHSH and CDR2 LQKENI come from the germline V gene. This CDR3 has 14 amino acids. V was pared by 6 bases and J by 0 bases, with 11 bases between. CDR3 DNA sequence: TGTGCCAGCTCGACGGATTACATGAACACTGAAGCTTTCTTT. Residues: CASSTDYMNTEAFF.

As regards this clonotype: A much bigger clone sits one base away, suggesting this may be a read error. The chain uses TRBV11-2 and TRBJ2-1; D perhaps matches TRBD2 (5 bases). V was shortened by 7 bases and J by 7 bases, with 20 bases between the two germline ends. The CDR3 loop spans 15 amino acids. CDR1 and CDR2 (germline): SGHAT, FQNNGV. The CDR3 protein is CASTDGRGSGNEQFF. The CDR3, as DNA: TGTGCCAGCACTGATGGGAGAGGTTCGGGTAATGAGCAGTTCTTC.

This clonotype was recorded a few times. This chain joins TRBV3-1 and TRBJ1-5; 7 bases agree with TRBD1. CDR1 is LGHDT and CDR2 is YNNKEL in the germline V gene (reference sequence). The V and J ends lost 6 bases and 11 bases, in that order; junction bases with no gene match: 13. The CDR3 length is 14 residues. CDR3 in DNA: TGTGCCAGCAGTCGAGAGGGGGCAAGGCAGTCCCAGCATTTT. It specifies CASSREGARQSQHF.

This clonotype was picked up many times. The chain recombines TRBV13 with TRBJ2-7; tentatively, D is TRBD2 (6 bases). Germline CDR1 PRHDT, CDR2 FYEKMQ (reference sequence). This CDR3 spans 13 amino acids. Trimming cost V 4 bases and J 9 bases, with 16 bases left between them. CDR3 sequence reads: CASSSNLQGGQYF. The CDR3 region has the DNA TGTGCCAGCAGCTCAAACCTTCAGGGAGGGCAGTACTTC. Drawing the rest from reference TRBV13 and TRBJ2-7, the complete variable domain is AAGVIQSPRHLIKEKRETATLKCYPIPRHDTVYWYQQGPGQDPQFLISFYEKMQSDKGSIPDRFSAQQFSDYHSELNMSSLELGDSALYFCASSSNLQGGQYFGPGTRLTVT.

This clonotype was detected many times. The V call is TRBV6-2 or TRBV6-3, the J call TRBJ1-2, with D tentatively TRBD1 (6 bases). Deletions cut 2 bases from V and 4 bases from J, with 14 bases between. CDR1 and CDR2 from the germline V gene are MNHEY and SVGEGT. This CDR3 has 15 amino acids. CDR3: CASSYIPTGSYGYTF. The CDR3 nucleotides read TGTGCCAGCAGTTACATTCCCACAGGGTCCTATGGCTACACCTTC.

The table lists this clonotype with a few counts. The chain links TRBV24-1 to TRBJ2-3; 7 nucleotides agree with TRBD1. The V gene end was trimmed by 3 bases and the J gene end by 0 bases; junction bases not matched to a gene: 8. The CDR3 length is 17 residues. Germline V lookup: CDR1 KGHDR, CDR2 SFDVKD. CDR3 in DNA: TGTGCCACCAGTGATCCCCGACAGGGCCCCAGCACAGATACGCAGTATTTT. This gives the protein CATSDPRQGPSTDTQYF.